This T cell receptor beta chain was retrieved from a study of control samples from healthy donors and cancer patients. The length of the CDR3 is 13 residues. The germline CDR1 and CDR2 sequences are MNHEY and SVGAGI. V lost 6 bases, J lost 8 bases, and 3 bases stayed unmatched. Profiled with immunoSEQ multiplex PCR; TCRdb holds only in-frame clones, not every one. The data contain around 51,000 clones, 88% of them singletons. V and J are TRBV6-5 and TRBJ1-6, with 8 bases matching TRBD1. Input material: PBMCs. This sequence originates from a man aged 50-60 years with head and neck cancer. The CDR3 bases are TGTGCCAGCAGGGGACAGGCCCATTCACCCCTCCACTTT. This codes for CASRGQAHSPLHF.